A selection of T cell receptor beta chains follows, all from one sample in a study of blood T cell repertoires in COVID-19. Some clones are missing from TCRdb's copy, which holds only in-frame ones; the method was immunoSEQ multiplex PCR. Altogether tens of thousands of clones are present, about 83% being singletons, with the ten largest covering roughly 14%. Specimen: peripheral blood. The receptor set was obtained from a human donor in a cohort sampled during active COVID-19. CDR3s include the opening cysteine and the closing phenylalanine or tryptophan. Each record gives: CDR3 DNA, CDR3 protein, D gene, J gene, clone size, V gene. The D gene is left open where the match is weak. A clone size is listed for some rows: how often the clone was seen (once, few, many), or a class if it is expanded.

cdr3_nt: TGTGCCAGCAGCAAAGCGACTAGCGGGAGGGCCTTCTCCCCCGGGGAGCTGTTTTTT; cdr3_aa: CASSKATSGRAFSPGELFF; d_call: -; j_call: TRBJ2-2; clone_size: -; v_call: TRBV21-1
cdr3_nt: TGTGCCAGCAGCTTAGGCGAGGGTGGCGGGGGGTTTCGAGATACGCAGTATTTT; cdr3_aa: CASSLGEGGGGFRDTQYF; d_call: TRBD2; j_call: TRBJ2-3; clone_size: -; v_call: TRBV13
cdr3_nt: TGTGCCAGCAGCCAAAATTACAGGGGTGCTGAAGCTTTCTTT; cdr3_aa: CASSQNYRGAEAFF; d_call: TRBD1; j_call: TRBJ1-1; clone_size: -; v_call: TRBV14
cdr3_nt: TGTGCCAGTAGTATAGATGAGGGTACCTACAATGAGCAGTTCTTC; cdr3_aa: CASSIDEGTYNEQFF; d_call: -; j_call: TRBJ2-1; clone_size: -; v_call: TRBV19
cdr3_nt: TGTGCCAGCACCGAGGGACTAGCGGGGAACAATGAGCAGTTCTTC; cdr3_aa: CASTEGLAGNNEQFF; d_call: TRBD2; j_call: TRBJ2-1; clone_size: -; v_call: TRBV2
cdr3_nt: TGTGCCAGCAGCGGACGTTTTCTAGCGGGGAGGGGCAATGAGCAGTTCTTC; cdr3_aa: CASSGRFLAGRGNEQFF; d_call: TRBD2; j_call: TRBJ2-1; clone_size: -; v_call: TRBV7-2
cdr3_nt: TGTGCCGCTGACGGGACACGAGGTTATAATGAAAAACTGTTTTTT; cdr3_aa: CAADGTRGYNEKLFF; d_call: -; j_call: TRBJ1-4; clone_size: once; v_call: TRBV24-1
cdr3_nt: TGCAGCGCCGGGACTAGCGGGAGCTACAATGAGCAGTTCTTC; cdr3_aa: CSAGTSGSYNEQFF; d_call: TRBD2; j_call: TRBJ2-1; clone_size: -; v_call: TRBV29-1
cdr3_nt: TGTGCCTGTAGATTAGGGAGCTCCTACAATGAGCAGTTCTTC; cdr3_aa: CACRLGSSYNEQFF; d_call: -; j_call: TRBJ2-1; clone_size: -; v_call: TRBV30
cdr3_nt: TGTGCCAGTAGTAACCCACTGGCGGGAGACTATGGCTACACCTTC; cdr3_aa: CASSNPLAGDYGYTF; d_call: -; j_call: TRBJ1-2; clone_size: -; v_call: TRBV19
cdr3_nt: TGTGCCAGCAGCCAGCAGGGCACTGAAGCTTTCTTT; cdr3_aa: CASSQQGTEAFF; d_call: -; j_call: TRBJ1-1; clone_size: -; v_call: TRBV3-1/TRBV3-2
cdr3_nt: TGTGCCAGCAGCTTGGTGGGGCCCGTTCTCTCTGGAAACACCATATATTTT; cdr3_aa: CASSLVGPVLSGNTIYF; d_call: -; j_call: TRBJ1-3; clone_size: -; v_call: TRBV5-4